Here is one TCR beta chain with its context. The antigen remains undetermined. The data were obtained in a study of cytomegalovirus exposure and HLA in healthy donors. Study-wide points: The presence/absence work took it that sequencing depth was about the same across donors. As was reported, the HLA-A and HLA-B alleles of most subjects were accurately predicted from TCR beta sequences.

CDR3 length: 11 residues. The V end lost 1 base, the J end lost 11 bases, and 9 bases lay between the germline ends. Germline V CDR1 and CDR2: SEHNR, FQNEAQ (reference sequence). PCR involved 60 Vbeta and 13 Jbeta primers. Per the authors' pipeline: An analysis performed later counted around 80 million unique TCR beta chains (roughly 11 million of them shared). Libraries were prepared by immunoSEQ multiplex PCR; TCRdb keeps only in-frame clonotypes and omits some of them. That table gives V, J and clone size, and the DNA gave D and trimming. Of fewer than 250,000 clones listed, 75% to 80% are singletons.

This TCR was sampled from a male donor in good health and CMV-seronegative. The sample was PBMCs. V gene TRBV7-9 combines with J gene TRBJ2-7; D is perhaps TRBD1 (6 bases). In DNA, the CDR3 is TGTGCCAGCAGCTTAGACAGGGCGAAGTACTTC. It encodes CASSLDRAKYF.